This TCR beta chain was sequenced in a study of T cells after posttransplantation cyclophosphamide. Trimming at V came to 4 bases and at J to 2 bases, leaving 3 bases not matched to a gene. Germline CDR1 reads LGHNA; CDR2 reads YSLEER. This CDR3 spans 15 amino acids. The protocol was immunoSEQ multiplex PCR, while the TCRdb copy is restricted to in-frame clones and leaves out a portion. In the table there are some 66,000 clones, roughly 93% of which are singletons. This related bone marrow graft donor gave peripheral blood on the day of marrow donation. Specimen: PBMCs. The chain links TRBV4-3 to TRBJ2-3; 10 nucleotides match TRBD2. This TCR was sampled from a woman aged 25 to 39 in good health and a related stem cell transplant donor. DNA of the CDR3: TGCGCCAGCAGCCTTGGACTAGCGGACACAGATACGCAGTATTTT. Its protein product is CASSLGLADTDTQYF.